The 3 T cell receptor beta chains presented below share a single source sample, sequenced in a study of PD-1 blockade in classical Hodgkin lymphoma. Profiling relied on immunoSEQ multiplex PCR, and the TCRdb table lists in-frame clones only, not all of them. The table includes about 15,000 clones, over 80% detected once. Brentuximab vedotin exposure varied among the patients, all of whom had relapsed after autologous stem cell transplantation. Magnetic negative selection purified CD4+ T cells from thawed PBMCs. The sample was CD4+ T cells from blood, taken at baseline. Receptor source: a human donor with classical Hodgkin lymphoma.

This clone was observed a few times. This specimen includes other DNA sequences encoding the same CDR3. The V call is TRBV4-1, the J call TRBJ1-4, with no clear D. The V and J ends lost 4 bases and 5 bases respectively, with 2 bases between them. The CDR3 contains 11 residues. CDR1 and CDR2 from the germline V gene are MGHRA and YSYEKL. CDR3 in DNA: TGCGCCAGCAGCCGGAATGAAAAACTGTTTTTT. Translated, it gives CASSRNEKLFF.

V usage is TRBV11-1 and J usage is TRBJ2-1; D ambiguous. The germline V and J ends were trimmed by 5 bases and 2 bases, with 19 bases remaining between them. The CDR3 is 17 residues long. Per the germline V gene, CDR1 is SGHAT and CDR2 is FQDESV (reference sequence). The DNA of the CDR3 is TGTGCCAGCAGCATAGGGATAGGCCTAAGACCCTACAATGAGCAGTTCTTC. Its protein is CASSIGIGLRPYNEQFF.

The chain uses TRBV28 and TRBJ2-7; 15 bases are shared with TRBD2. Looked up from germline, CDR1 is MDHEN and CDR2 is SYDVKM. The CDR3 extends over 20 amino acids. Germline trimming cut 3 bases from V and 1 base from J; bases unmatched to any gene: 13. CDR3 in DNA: TGTGCCAGCAGTTTTCGGATCGTGGGACTAGCGGGAGGAGGATCCTACGAGCAGTACTTC. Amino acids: CASSFRIVGLAGGGSYEQYF.